One sample yielded the 19 T cell receptor beta chains listed below, sequenced in a study of T-cell reconstitution after alpha-beta-depleted transplantation in children listed by TCRdb under 2016. The receptor library was made with PCR. Sequencing was carried out with an Illumina HiSeq 2500. To normalize quantification of the TCRbeta repertoire, the TCR libraries were built with molecular barcoding that relied on unique molecular identifiers. In-frame beta chains were kept once TCRdb had trimmed the public reads at Q25 with fastp and called clones with MiXCR. Rows with a matching CDR3 protein are joined into one entry that keeps the most common DNA and genes. The sample records 450,000 to 500,000 distinct CDR3 sequences, about an eighth of which are singletons. 4.5% to 6% of the sample is in the top ten clones. Sequencing was performed on PBMCs from the stem cell graft donor, taken from the stem cell graft. Receptor source: a human donor who donated a stem cell graft to a child with combined immunodeficiency.

The J gene is TRBJ2-1, the V gene TRBV28, with 9 bases identical to TRBD2. Germline V lookup: CDR1 MDHEN, CDR2 SYDVKM. CDR3 length: 14 residues. Losses at the gene ends were 2 bases for V and 15 bases for J; bases not matched to a gene: 11. CDR3 DNA: TGTGCCAGCAGTTTAGGGGGTCTAGCGGGGCTCACGTTCTTC. This codes for CASSLGGLAGLTFF.

This clonotype was found many times. This sequence joins TRBV4-3 and TRBJ2-1; no clear D. The germline V gene has CDR1 LGHNA and CDR2 YSLEER. CDR3 size: 12 residues. Trimming stripped 2 bases from V and 7 bases from J, with 6 bases between. CDR3 DNA: TGCGCCAGCAGCCAATTGGGTAATGAGCAGTTCTTC. This encodes CASSQLGNEQFF.

This chain uses TRBV25-1 with TRBJ2-5; 12 bases agree with TRBD2. The CDR3 spans 16 residues. Looked up from germline, CDR1 is MGHDK and CDR2 is SYGVNS. Trimming took 4 bases from V and 5 from J; bases not matched to a gene: 8. The CDR3 is CASSVHGLAGLETQYF. CDR3 sequence (DNA): TGTGCCAGCAGTGTCCACGGACTAGCGGGACTGGAGACCCAGTACTTC.

This clonotype was detected only a few times. V gene TRBV29-1 combines with J gene TRBJ2-3, with 7 nucleotides matching TRBD2. CDR1 SQVTM and CDR2 ANQGSEA come from the germline V gene. The CDR3 consists of 15 residues. J gave up 2 bases and V 3 bases, and 8 bases lay outside the gene matches. CDR3 residues: CSVDVPSGTTDTQYF. The CDR3 DNA reads TGCAGCGTTGACGTACCTAGCGGAACCACAGATACGCAGTATTTT.

This clonotype was seen a handful of times. CDR3 amino acids: CASSPARVLGAGELFF. The DNA for the CDR3 is TGTGCCAGCAGCCCCGCGAGGGTCCTAGGGGCCGGGGAGCTGTTTTTT. The chain recombines TRBV7-8 with TRBJ2-2, with D perhaps being TRBD1 or TRBD2 (5 bases each). CDR1 SGHVS and CDR2 FQNEAQ come from the germline V gene. The CDR3 has 16 residues. V lost 5 bases and J lost 6, with 19 bases in between.

The CDR3, as DNA: TGTGCCAGCAGCTCGGGACAGGGAATCCCCTACGAGCAGTACTTC. Translation: CASSSGQGIPYEQYF. The chain carries TRBV7-9 and TRBJ2-7; TRBD1 agrees at 9 bases. V dropped 4 bases and J dropped 2; count of bases not matched to a gene: 6. Per germline, CDR1 SEHNR and CDR2 FQNEAQ (reference sequence). The CDR3 contains 15 residues.

This clonotype was picked up many times. The rearrangement joins TRBV5-6 to TRBJ2-5, with D uncertain. The CDR3 has 10 amino acids. Germline V gene lookup returns CDR1 SGHDT and CDR2 YYEEEE. Trimming left V 7 bases short and J 2 bases short, with 3 bases between. The CDR3 bases are TGTGCCAGCGGGCAAGAGACCCAGTACTTC. Its translation: CASGQETQYF.

This clonotype was seen ten or more times. The J gene is TRBJ1-5, the V gene TRBV7-2; TRBD1 aligns across 8 bases. In germline, CDR1 is SGHTA, CDR2 FQGNSA. The V and J ends lost 6 bases and 0 bases, in that order; junction bases with no gene match: 4. The CDR3 spans 15 residues. The CDR3 coding sequence is TGTGCCAGCAGACTGGGGACAGGTAGCAATCAGCCCCAGCATTTT. Its translation: CASRLGTGSNQPQHF.

V and J are TRBV27 and TRBJ2-1; D possibly corresponds to TRBD2 (5 bases). V was trimmed by 7 bases and J by 9 bases, leaving 16 bases between them. This CDR3 region has 13 residues. Germline CDR1 and CDR2: MNHEY and SMNVEV (reference sequence). The CDR3 loop is CASTFLGGGEQFF. DNA of the CDR3: TGTGCCAGCACTTTCTTAGGAGGAGGTGAGCAGTTCTTC.

The chain links TRBV2 to TRBJ2-7; TRBD1 matches 9 bases. Trimming removed 6 bases from V and 2 bases from J; junction bases left unmatched: 5. This CDR3 is 14 amino acids long. CDR1 is SNHLY, CDR2 FYNNEI, per germline. The CDR3 DNA is TGTGCCAGCAGGGACAGGGGCGGGACCTACGAGCAGTACTTC. This encodes CASRDRGGTYEQYF. Drawing the rest from reference TRBV2 and TRBJ2-7, the complete variable domain is EPEVTQTPSHQVTQMGQEVILRCVPISNHLYFYWYRQILGQKVEFLVSFYNNEISEKSEIFDDQFSVERPDGSNFTLKIRSTKLEDSAMYFCASRDRGGTYEQYFGPGTRLTVT.

This clonotype was found a few times. V gene TRBV5-1 combines with J gene TRBJ2-7; 10 nucleotides line up with TRBD2. Germline assignment: CDR1 SGHRS and CDR2 YFSETQ. This CDR3 spans 15 amino acids. Trimming took 2 bases from V and 4 from J; bases not matched to a gene: 6. CDR3 sequence reads: CASSLRAGGPYEQYF. In DNA, the CDR3 is TGCGCCAGCAGCTTACGAGCGGGAGGGCCTTACGAGCAGTACTTC.

CDR3 sequence reads: CASSPYGGATNEKLFF. The CDR3 bases are TGTGCCAGCTCACCATATGGGGGTGCAACTAATGAAAAACTGTTTTTT. V usage is TRBV18 and J usage is TRBJ1-4; D might be TRBD1 (5 bases). CDR3 size: 16 residues. The V end was cut by 2 bases, the J end by 0 bases, with 10 bases between. CDR1 and CDR2 from the germline V gene are KGHSH and LQKENI.

This clonotype was seen repeatedly, ten times or more. This chain links TRBV5-1 with TRBJ2-1; tentatively, D is TRBD2 (6 bases). Trimming removed 5 bases at V and 4 bases at J, with 16 bases between. Germline V CDR1 and CDR2: SGHRS, YFSETQ. This CDR3 is 15 amino acids long. The CDR3 spells CASSYSGGEYNEQFF. DNA for the CDR3: TGCGCCAGCAGTTATAGCGGAGGGGAATACAATGAGCAGTTCTTC. Drawing the rest from reference TRBV5-1 and TRBJ2-1, the complete variable domain is KAGVTQTPRYLIKTRGQQVTLSCSPISGHRSVSWYQQTPGQGLQFLFEYFSETQRNKGNFPGRFSGRQFSNSRSEMNVSTLELGDSALYLCASSYSGGEYNEQFFGPGTRLTVL.

The chain joins TRBV2 to TRBJ2-7; TRBD1 aligns across 7 bases. This CDR3 has 14 amino acids. CDR1 and CDR2 (germline): SNHLY, FYNNEI. The junction had 3 bases not matched to a gene; V was cut back by 2 bases and J by 2 bases. The CDR3 here is CASSERQGAYEQYF. The CDR3 DNA is TGTGCCAGCAGTGAAAGGCAGGGGGCCTACGAGCAGTACTTC.

This clonotype occurred a few times. The V gene is TRBV5-1, the J gene TRBJ2-1; 11 nucleotides line up with TRBD1. V gave up 0 bases and J gave up 4 bases; unmatched junction bases: 3. The CDR3 is 16 residues long. CDR1 SGHRS and CDR2 YFSETQ come from the germline V gene. The DNA for the CDR3 is TGCGCCAGCAGCTTGGATGGACAGGGGGCGTACAATGAGCAGTTCTTC. This codes for CASSLDGQGAYNEQFF.

The CDR3 DNA reads TGCAGTGCTGTTGGGGACAGGGGGCGTCATGGCTACACCTTC. It codes for CSAVGDRGRHGYTF. The V and J genes are TRBV20-1 and TRBJ1-2, with 12 bases that match TRBD1. Germline loops: CDR1 DFQATT, CDR2 SNEGSKA (reference sequence). This CDR3 comprises 14 residues. The V segment lost 5 bases and the J segment 6 bases; nucleotides outside the gene matches: 7.

CDR3 sequence (DNA): TGTGCCAGCAGCCAAGTGGGAGTGGGCGAGCAGTACTTC. Protein: CASSQVGVGEQYF. The chain recombines TRBV3-1 with TRBJ2-7; maybe TRBD2 (5 bases). The CDR3 spans 13 residues. CDR1 LGHDT and CDR2 YNNKEL come from the germline V gene (reference sequence). Trimming removed 1 base at V and 6 bases at J, with 10 bases between.

This clonotype was observed a few times. This chain joins TRBV20-1 and TRBJ2-1; 9 bases are a match to TRBD2. This CDR3 is 14 amino acids long. V was clipped by 5 bases and J by 2 bases; unmatched bases: 4. Germline V gene sequence: CDR1 DFQATT, CDR2 SNEGSKA (reference sequence). The CDR3 DNA reads TGCAGTGCTCCGGGACTAGCTACCTACAATGAGCAGTTCTTC. It is translated as CSAPGLATYNEQFF.

V is TRBV7-6 and J is TRBJ2-5; D is perhaps TRBD1 (6 bases). Trimming took 5 bases from V and 4 from J, leaving 14 bases between them. Germline lookup yields CDR1 SGHVS and CDR2 FNYEAQ. The CDR3 has 14 residues. The CDR3 reads CASSGYRVRETQYF. DNA for the CDR3: TGTGCCAGCAGCGGGTACAGGGTCCGAGAGACCCAGTACTTC.